Listed here are 26 T cell receptor beta chains from one sample, sequenced in a study of shared T cell receptors in the human thymus. This table comes from immunoSEQ multiplex PCR, and its TCRdb copy is limited to in-frame clones, with some not included. In the table there are more than 550,000 clones, about 87% of which are singletons. This sample also appeared in a second study, on human thymus T cells.

Sequencing was done on a sample of thymocytes. The receptors were sampled from a boy in the first two years of life with a congenital heart defect.

J is TRBJ1-1 and V is TRBV6-1, with 11 positions matching TRBD1. V shed 6 bases and J 3 bases; nucleotides not matched to a gene: 3. Germline V gene data show CDR1 as MNHNS and CDR2 as SASEGT. This CDR3 is 14 amino acids long. The CDR3 loop reads CASSLGQGDTEAFF. DNA of the CDR3: TGTGCCAGCAGCCTGGGACAGGGGGACACTGAAGCTTTCTTT.

The V gene is TRBV9, the J gene TRBJ2-3, with D hard to call. Trimming removed 4 bases from V and 3 bases from J, with 12 bases in between. This CDR3 has 14 amino acids. The germline V gene has CDR1 SGDLS and CDR2 YYNGEE. The CDR3 nucleotides read TGTGCCAGCAGCACCAGAAAACGTACAGATACGCAGTATTTT. This codes for CASSTRKRTDTQYF. Combining the CDR3 with reference TRBV9 and TRBJ2-3 gives the whole variable domain DSGVTQTPKHLITATGQRVTLRCSPRSGDLSVYWYQQSLDQGLQFLIQYYNGEERAKGNILERFSAQQFPDLHSELNLSSLELGDSALYFCASSTRKRTDTQYFGPGTRLTVL.

The V gene is TRBV28, the J gene TRBJ2-7; 7 positions agree with TRBD2. The CDR3 has 15 residues. CDR1 and CDR2 from the germline V gene are MDHEN and SYDVKM. With 3 bases clipped from V and 4 bases from J, the junction kept 9 bases outside the gene matches. The CDR3 bases are TGTGCCAGCAGTTTTCCGGGCAGGGAGGGATACGAGCAGTACTTC. This translates into CASSFPGREGYEQYF.

This chain links TRBV7-6 with TRBJ1-1; maybe TRBD1 (6 bases). The CDR3 has 20 residues. From germline, CDR1 is SGHVS and CDR2 FNYEAQ. Trimming took 6 bases from V and 3 from J, leaving 32 bases between them. CDR3 bases: TGTGCCAGCAGTCCAAGGGCCCCCAGGTACAGGGCCCAAGGGTACACTGAAGCTTTCTTT. This encodes CASSPRAPRYRAQGYTEAFF.

The rearrangement links TRBV12-2 to TRBJ2-1; the DNA was not compared with TRBD2, the D call given in the table. TRBV12-2 is an annotated pseudogene. The CDR3 is 16 amino acids. The CDR3 region is CASRLRVAGYSSEQFF. Written as DNA, the CDR3 is TGTGCAAGTCGCTTACGGGTAGCGGGATATTCTAGTGAGCAGTTCTTC.

The chain employs TRBV10-3 and TRBJ2-4, with TRBD2 identical over 8 bases. This CDR3 contains 16 residues. Germline V gives CDR1 ENHRY, CDR2 SYGVKD. The junction had 6 bases not matched to a gene; V was cut back by 0 bases and J by 5 bases. The CDR3 DNA is TGTGCCATCAGTGAGTCGGCTAGCGGGCAGGAAAACATTCAGTACTTC. Protein sequence: CAISESASGQENIQYF.

The table lists this clone with a count of one. The chain recombines TRBV7-9 with TRBJ1-2; 8 bases fit TRBD1. In germline, CDR1 is SEHNR, CDR2 FQNEAQ (reference sequence). The CDR3 has 15 residues. Unmatched junction bases numbered 9, after V lost 2 bases and J lost 7 bases. The CDR3 is CASSLLDRGGTGYTF. In DNA form, the CDR3 reads TGTGCCAGCAGCTTACTAGACAGGGGCGGGACTGGCTACACCTTC.

The chain joins TRBV18 to TRBJ1-2, with D unresolved. Trimming removed 3 bases at V and 5 bases at J, with 13 bases between. There are 14 residues in the CDR3. Germline loops: CDR1 KGHSH, CDR2 LQKENI. Here the CDR3 DNA reads TGTGCCAGCTCACCCGCCGGGTTTGGGTATGGCTACACCTTC. Translation gives CASSPAGFGYGYTF.

The chain links TRBV25-1 to TRBJ2-5, with 8 bases aligning to TRBD2. Germline V gene lookup returns CDR1 MGHDK and CDR2 SYGVNS. J gave up 0 bases and V 3 bases, and 9 bases lay outside the gene matches. CDR3 length equals 17 residues. CDR3 sequence (DNA): TGTGCCAGCAGTGATCGTGGGACTAGGTATTACCAAGAGACCCAGTACTTC. This gives the protein CASSDRGTRYYQETQYF.

The rearrangement uses TRBV10-3 and TRBJ2-7; the D gene is possibly TRBD1 (6 bases). V was trimmed by 7 bases and J by 0 bases, leaving 10 bases between them. The CDR3 length is 13 residues. CDR1 ENHRY and CDR2 SYGVKD come from the germline V gene. CDR3 amino acids: CAITADSSYEQYF. In DNA form, the CDR3 reads TGTGCCATCACTGCGGACAGCTCCTACGAGCAGTACTTC.

This chain uses TRBV10-3 with TRBJ2-1, with TRBD1 identical over 11 bases. Germline CDR1 and CDR2: ENHRY and SYGVKD. With 10 bases clipped from V and 0 bases from J, the junction kept 14 bases outside the gene matches. There are 18 residues in the CDR3. The CDR3 bases are TGTGCCACCAGGTCCCGGGACAGGGGGGGGAGCTCCTACAATGAGCAGTTCTTC. As protein: CATRSRDRGGSSYNEQFF.

The rearrangement links TRBV28 to TRBJ2-7; weak D call: TRBD1 (5 bases). The CDR3 is made up of 20 amino acids. Germline V gene sequence: CDR1 MDHEN, CDR2 SYDVKM. V was clipped by 6 bases and J by 2 bases, with 32 bases between them. Here the CDR3 DNA reads TGTGCCAGCAGCTACATGGGGCCCGCGGACCAGCCGTTTCTGCCCTACGAGCAGTACTTC. This translates into CASSYMGPADQPFLPYEQYF. The full variable domain, completed using reference TRBV28 and TRBJ2-7, is DVKVTQSSRYLVKRTGEKVFLECVQDMDHENMFWYRQDPGLGLRLIYFSYDVKMKEKGDIPEGYSVSREKKERFSLILESASTNQTSMYLCASSYMGPADQPFLPYEQYFGPGTRLTVT.

Only one count was recorded for this clone. The chain links TRBV15 to TRBJ2-4; D not resolved. CDR3 length: 17 amino acids. The V gene lost 4 bases and the J gene lost 1 base, with 17 bases spanning the gap. Per the germline V gene, CDR1 is LNHNV and CDR2 is YYDKDF (reference sequence). CDR3: CATSTVESRLAKNIQYF. CDR3 nucleotide sequence: TGTGCCACCAGCACTGTGGAATCGAGACTGGCCAAAAACATTCAGTACTTC.

There are a few counts of this clone. The gene calls are TRBV4-3 and TRBJ2-3; 7 nucleotides align to TRBD2. This CDR3 has 14 amino acids. Germline lookup yields CDR1 LGHNA and CDR2 YSLEER. J lost 2 bases, V lost 4 bases, and 3 bases had no gene match. CDR3 DNA sequence: TGCGCCAGCAGCCCCACTAGCGCCACAGATACGCAGTATTTT. The encoded protein is CASSPTSATDTQYF.

The rearrangement uses TRBV5-6 and TRBJ2-5; a possible D gene is TRBD2 (6 bases). The V end lost 1 base, the J end lost 4 bases, and 20 bases lay between the germline ends. There are 17 residues in the CDR3. Germline-derived CDR1 and CDR2 are SGHDT and YYEEEE. CDR3 amino acids: CASSLPTEEGGLETQYF. CDR3 coding DNA: TGTGCCAGCAGCTTGCCGACGGAGGAGGGCGGACTAGAGACCCAGTACTTC.

This clone was counted a few times. The chain combines TRBV27 with TRBJ1-3; D is uncertain. Germline CDR1 MNHEY, CDR2 SMNVEV (reference sequence). The CDR3 length is 16 residues. Trimming pared 5 bases from V and 2 bases from J, leaving 16 bases between. CDR3 amino acids: CASSPSGEEAGNTIYF. The CDR3, as DNA: TGTGCCAGCAGTCCGAGCGGTGAGGAGGCTGGAAACACCATATATTTT.

V usage is TRBV4-1 and J usage is TRBJ1-5, with D tentatively TRBD1 (5 bases). The V gene lost 2 bases and the J gene lost 4 bases, with 15 bases spanning the gap. CDR1 is MGHRA and CDR2 is YSYEKL in the germline V gene. The CDR3 has 16 residues. CDR3 region: CASSQFYRPFNQPQHF. As DNA, the CDR3 is TGCGCCAGCAGCCAATTTTACAGGCCCTTTAATCAGCCCCAGCATTTT.

The chain joins TRBV5-8 to TRBJ2-1; 8 nucleotides align to TRBD2. This CDR3 is built from 16 residues. With V trimmed by 2 bases and J by 7 bases, 11 bases remained unmatched. Germline V gene sequence: CDR1 SGHTS, CDR2 YDEGEE. CDR3 bases: TGTGCCAGCAGCTTACCCCGGACTAGCACTGTAAATGAGCAGTTCTTC. It specifies CASSLPRTSTVNEQFF.

This chain connects TRBV30 to TRBJ2-2, with TRBD1 matching over 9 bases. J lost 4 bases, V lost 5 bases, and 11 bases had no gene match. Germline loops: CDR1 GTSNPN, CDR2 SVGIG (reference sequence). The CDR3 is made up of 16 amino acids. CDR3 sequence: CAWRPRGQGSTGELFF. The CDR3 DNA is TGTGCCTGGCGCCCACGAGGACAGGGGAGCACCGGGGAGCTGTTTTTT.

V usage is TRBV5-1 and J usage is TRBJ2-1, with 8 bases aligning to TRBD2. Per germline, CDR1 SGHRS and CDR2 YFSETQ. The CDR3 is 17 residues long. V shed 5 bases and J 8 bases; nucleotides not matched to a gene: 18. CDR3 DNA sequence: TGCGCCAGCAGTGGGACACCAATTAAAGGACTAGCTGATGAGCAGTTCTTC. Amino acids: CASSGTPIKGLADEQFF. Full variable domain (rest looked up from reference TRBV5-1 and TRBJ2-1): KAGVTQTPRYLIKTRGQQVTLSCSPISGHRSVSWYQQTPGQGLQFLFEYFSETQRNKGNFPGRFSGRQFSNSRSEMNVSTLELGDSALYLCASSGTPIKGLADEQFFGPGTRLTVL.

The chain has TRBV5-4 and TRBJ2-5, with 7 positions matching TRBD2. This CDR3 comprises 15 residues. The J segment lost 4 bases and the V segment lost 4 bases, leaving 10 bases of the junction unmatched. Germline-derived CDR1 and CDR2 are SGHNT and YYREEE (reference sequence). CDR3 in amino acids: CASSPRAGVPETQYF. CDR3 DNA: TGTGCCAGCAGCCCCCGGGCGGGGGTCCCAGAGACCCAGTACTTC.

This clone occurred once. The rearrangement links TRBV7-3 to TRBJ2-6; TRBD2 aligns across 11 bases. Germline CDR1 reads SGHTA; CDR2 reads FQGTGA. V lost 1 base to trimming and J lost 0 bases; unmatched junction nucleotides: 11. CDR3 length: 21 residues. CDR3 in DNA: TGTGCCAGCAGCTTAATTGGGCTAGCGGGGGGAACCTACTCTGGGGCCAACGTCCTGACTTTC. As protein: CASSLIGLAGGTYSGANVLTF.

The rearrangement links TRBV7-2 to TRBJ2-7, with 8 bases fitting TRBD1. Germline V gene lookup returns CDR1 SGHTA and CDR2 FQGNSA. Germline trimming cut 5 bases from V and 3 bases from J; bases unmatched to any gene: 6. The CDR3 totals 14 residues. The CDR3 nucleotides read TGTGCCAGCAGCCTTACAGGGGGACACTACGAGCAGTACTTC. Translated, it gives CASSLTGGHYEQYF.

The chain employs TRBV13 and TRBJ1-2; D uncertain. CDR1 is PRHDT, CDR2 FYEKMQ, per germline (reference sequence). V lost 6 bases, J lost 2 bases, and 10 bases lay in between. The CDR3 sequence is 13 residues long. The CDR3 nucleotides are TGTGCCAGCAGGCAGCGTCGGAACTATGGCTACACCTTC. This translates into CASRQRRNYGYTF.

The gene calls are TRBV6-5 and TRBJ2-1; possible D gene TRBD2, 6 bases. CDR3 size: 14 residues. The germline CDR1 and CDR2 sequences are MNHEY and SVGAGI. Deletions cut 0 bases from V and 10 bases from J, with 13 bases between. The CDR3 DNA is TGTGCCAGCAGTTACTCCATCTGGGAGGACGAGCAGTTCTTC. It encodes CASSYSIWEDEQFF.

This clone was counted a single time. The chain joins TRBV6-1 to TRBJ2-7, with D possibly matching TRBD1 (6 bases). CDR3 length: 14 residues. CDR1 is MNHNS and CDR2 is SASEGT in the germline V gene. With 6 bases removed from V and 1 base from J, the gap between germline ends came to 13 bases. The CDR3 nucleotides are TGTGCCAGCAGGCCTGACAGGTTATCCTACGAGCAGTACTTC. Protein: CASRPDRLSYEQYF.